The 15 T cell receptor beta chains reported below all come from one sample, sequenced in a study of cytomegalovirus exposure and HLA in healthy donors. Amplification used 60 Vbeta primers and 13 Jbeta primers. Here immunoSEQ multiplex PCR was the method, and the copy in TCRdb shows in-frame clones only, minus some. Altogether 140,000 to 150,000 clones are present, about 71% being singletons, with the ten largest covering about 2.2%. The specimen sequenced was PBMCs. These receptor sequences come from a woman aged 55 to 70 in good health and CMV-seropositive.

Written as DNA, the CDR3 is TGCAGCGTTGAGTTCGCAGGGGCGAAAACTAACTATGGCTACACCTTC. Encoded protein: CSVEFAGAKTNYGYTF. The chain uses TRBV29-1 and TRBJ1-2, with D perhaps matching TRBD1 (6 bases). Germline CDR1 SQVTM, CDR2 ANQGSEA. The CDR3 sequence is 16 residues long. The V gene lost 3 bases and the J gene lost 0 bases, with 17 bases spanning the gap.

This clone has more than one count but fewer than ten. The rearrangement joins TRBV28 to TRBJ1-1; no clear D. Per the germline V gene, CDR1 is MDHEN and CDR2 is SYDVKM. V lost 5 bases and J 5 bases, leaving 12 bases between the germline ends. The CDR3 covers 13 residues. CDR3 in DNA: TGTGCCAGCAGTACGGTGATGGAGACTGAAGCTTTCTTT. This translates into CASSTVMETEAFF.

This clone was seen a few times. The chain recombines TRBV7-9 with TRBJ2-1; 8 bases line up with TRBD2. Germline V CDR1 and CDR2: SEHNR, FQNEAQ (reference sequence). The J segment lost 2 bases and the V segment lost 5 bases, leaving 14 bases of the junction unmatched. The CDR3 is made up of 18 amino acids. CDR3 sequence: CASSPSPSGGGPYNEQFF. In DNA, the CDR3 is TGTGCCAGCAGCCCCAGCCCCAGCGGGGGTGGCCCCTACAATGAGCAGTTCTTC. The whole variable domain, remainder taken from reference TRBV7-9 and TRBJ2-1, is DTGVSQNPRHKITKRGQNVTFRCDPISEHNRLYWYRQTLGQGPEFLTYFQNEAQLEKSRLLSDRFSAERPKGSFSTLEIQRTEQGDSAMYLCASSPSPSGGGPYNEQFFGPGTRLTVL.

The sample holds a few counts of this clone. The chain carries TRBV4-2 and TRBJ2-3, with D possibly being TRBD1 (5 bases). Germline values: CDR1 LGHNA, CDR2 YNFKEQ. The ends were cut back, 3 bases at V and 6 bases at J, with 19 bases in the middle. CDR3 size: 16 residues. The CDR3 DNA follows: TGTGCCAGCAGCCAGCAAGTAGGCAGGGTGGCGGATACGCAGTATTTT. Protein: CASSQQVGRVADTQYF.

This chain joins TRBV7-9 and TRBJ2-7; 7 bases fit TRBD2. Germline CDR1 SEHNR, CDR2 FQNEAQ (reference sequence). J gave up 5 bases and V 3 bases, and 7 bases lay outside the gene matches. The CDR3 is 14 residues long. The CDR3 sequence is CASSLLREKDEQYF. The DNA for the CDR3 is TGTGCCAGCAGCTTGCTGCGGGAGAAGGACGAGCAGTACTTC.

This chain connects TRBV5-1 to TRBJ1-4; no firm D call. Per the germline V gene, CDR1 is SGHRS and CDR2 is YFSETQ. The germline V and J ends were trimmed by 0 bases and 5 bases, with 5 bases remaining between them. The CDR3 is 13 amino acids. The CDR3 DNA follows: TGCGCCAGCAGCTTGGCCGCGAATGAAAAACTGTTTTTT. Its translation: CASSLAANEKLFF. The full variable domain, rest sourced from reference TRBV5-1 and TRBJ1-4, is KAGVTQTPRYLIKTRGQQVTLSCSPISGHRSVSWYQQTPGQGLQFLFEYFSETQRNKGNFPGRFSGRQFSNSRSEMNVSTLELGDSALYLCASSLAANEKLFFGSGTQLSVL.

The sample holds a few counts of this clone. The CDR3 loop reads CSVWSATGLQETQYF. DNA for the CDR3: TGCAGCGTTTGGTCCGCGACAGGACTCCAAGAGACCCAGTACTTC. The J gene is TRBJ2-5, the V gene TRBV29-1; D might be TRBD1 (6 bases). CDR1 is SQVTM and CDR2 is ANQGSEA in the germline V gene. V was pared by 5 bases and J by 1 base, with 17 bases between. The CDR3 totals 15 residues.

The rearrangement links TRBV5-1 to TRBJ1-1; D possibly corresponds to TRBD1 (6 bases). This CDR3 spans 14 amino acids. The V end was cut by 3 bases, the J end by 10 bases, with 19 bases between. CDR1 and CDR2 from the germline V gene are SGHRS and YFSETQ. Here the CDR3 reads CASSYSGDRSRAFF. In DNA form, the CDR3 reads TGCGCCAGCAGCTACTCAGGGGACCGGTCACGAGCTTTCTTT.

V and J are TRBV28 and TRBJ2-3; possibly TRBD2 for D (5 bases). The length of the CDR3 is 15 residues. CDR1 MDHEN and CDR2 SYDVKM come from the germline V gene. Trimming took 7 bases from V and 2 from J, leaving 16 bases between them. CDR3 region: CASTSPTGYTDTQYF. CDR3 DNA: TGTGCCAGCACCTCACCCACGGGATACACAGATACGCAGTATTTT. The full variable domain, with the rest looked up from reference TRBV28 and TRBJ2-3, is DVKVTQSSRYLVKRTGEKVFLECVQDMDHENMFWYRQDPGLGLRLIYFSYDVKMKEKGDIPEGYSVSREKKERFSLILESASTNQTSMYLCASTSPTGYTDTQYFGPGTRLTVL.

This CDR3 reads CASSLDSPNQPQHF. CDR3 DNA sequence: TGTGCCAGCAGCTTGGACTCGCCCAATCAGCCCCAGCATTTT. The chain is built from TRBV7-9 and TRBJ1-5; no clear D gene. Germline V gene data show CDR1 as SEHNR and CDR2 as FQNEAQ (reference sequence). This CDR3 comprises 14 residues. V shed 3 bases and J shed 3 bases, with 9 bases lying between them. Supplemented by reference TRBV7-9 and TRBJ1-5, the full variable domain reads DTGVSQNPRHKITKRGQNVTFRCDPISEHNRLYWYRQTLGQGPEFLTYFQNEAQLEKSRLLSDRFSAERPKGSFSTLEIQRTEQGDSAMYLCASSLDSPNQPQHFGDGTRLSIL.

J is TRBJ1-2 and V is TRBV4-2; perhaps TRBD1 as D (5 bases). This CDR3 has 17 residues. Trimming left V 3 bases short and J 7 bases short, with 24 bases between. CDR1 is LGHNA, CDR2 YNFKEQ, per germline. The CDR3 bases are TGTGCCAGCAGCCATTCAAACCGGGCGGACAAAGCGTTTGGCTACACCTTC. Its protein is CASSHSNRADKAFGYTF.

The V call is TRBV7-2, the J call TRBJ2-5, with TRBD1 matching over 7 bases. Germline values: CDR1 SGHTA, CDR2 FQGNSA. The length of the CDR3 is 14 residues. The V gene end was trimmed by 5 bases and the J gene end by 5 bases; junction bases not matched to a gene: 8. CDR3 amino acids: CASSQTGVAETQYF. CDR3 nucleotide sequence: TGTGCCAGCAGCCAAACAGGGGTTGCGGAGACCCAGTACTTC.

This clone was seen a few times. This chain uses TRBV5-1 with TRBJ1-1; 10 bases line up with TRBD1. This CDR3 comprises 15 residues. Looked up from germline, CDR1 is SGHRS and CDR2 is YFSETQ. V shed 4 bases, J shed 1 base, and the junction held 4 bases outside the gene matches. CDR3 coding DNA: TGCGCCAGCAGCAGAAGGACAGGGGGGAACACTGAAGCTTTCTTT. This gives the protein CASSRRTGGNTEAFF.

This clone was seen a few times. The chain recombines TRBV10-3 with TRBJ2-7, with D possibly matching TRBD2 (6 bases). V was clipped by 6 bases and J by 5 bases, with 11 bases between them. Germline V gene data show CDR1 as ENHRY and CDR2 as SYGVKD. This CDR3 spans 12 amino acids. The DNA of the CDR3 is TGTGCCATCAGGGACGGCGGGGACGAGCAGTACTTC. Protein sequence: CAIRDGGDEQYF.

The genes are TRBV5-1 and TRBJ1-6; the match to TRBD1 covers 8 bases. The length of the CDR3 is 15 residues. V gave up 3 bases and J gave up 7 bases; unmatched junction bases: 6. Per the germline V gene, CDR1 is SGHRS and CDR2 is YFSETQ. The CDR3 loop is CASSSRTGGNSPLHF. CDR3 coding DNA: TGCGCCAGCAGCTCAAGAACAGGGGGGAATTCACCCCTCCACTTT.